This TCR beta chain was captured by sequencing in a study of blood T cell repertoires in COVID-19. Study background: The United States, Italy and Spain provided the acute and convalescent COVID-19 samples.

J lost 7 bases, V lost 3 bases, and 7 bases had no gene match. CDR3 length: 14 residues. CDR1 and CDR2 from the germline V gene are GTSNPN and SVGIG (reference sequence). The protocol was immunoSEQ multiplex PCR, while the TCRdb copy is restricted to in-frame clones and leaves out a portion. The sample consists of approximately 190,000 clones, more than 70% of them appearing once. The sequence derives from a woman aged 35 to 49 who had recovered from COVID-19. The specimen was peripheral blood. This chain connects TRBV30 to TRBJ1-5; 9 positions match TRBD1. CDR3 region: CAWSLGTGQQPQHF. CDR3 DNA sequence: TGTGCCTGGAGCCTAGGGACAGGGCAACAGCCCCAGCATTTT.